This T cell receptor (beta chain) is drawn from a study of OX40 agonist ivuxolimab in advanced cancers. In the study overall: The costimulatory receptor OX40 (CD134) was targeted by ivuxolimab, a fully human IgG2 agonistic monoclonal antibody. Intravenous ivuxolimab was administered to patients every 2 weeks at six dose levels: 0.01, 0.1, 0.3, 1.5, 3 and 10 mg/kg. Of the 52 patients in dose escalation, about 20 had hepatocellular carcinoma, approximately 15 had melanoma, 9 had renal cell carcinoma and 9 had head and neck cancer. In the dose-escalation cohort, 75% to 90% of patients were male, and the mean age was roughly 60 years with a range of roughly 20 to 80. Patients were allowed to have had prior anti-PD-1, anti-PD-L1 or anti-CTLA-4 therapy, and around 40% of the dose-escalation patients had previously received checkpoint inhibitors. Partial responses occurred in three dose-escalation patients, of whom one had hepatocellular carcinoma and two had cutaneous melanoma. Peripheral TCRbeta sequencing aimed to test whether ivuxolimab altered TCR sequence diversity and caused clonal T-cell expansion. The paper reports the monotherapy dose-escalation portion (N of about 54 patients) of the phase I ivuxolimab trial.

Genomic DNA was extracted from sorted cells for sequencing of the TCRbeta CDR3 region. The immunoSEQ Assay was used to sequence the TCRbeta CDR3 regions. The immuneACCESS repertoire file appears here via TCRdb, limited to in-frame rearrangements. These files lack a portion of the clones; in checked studies, under half of the deficit traces to unresolved V genes, and the cause of the others is not known. The sample has 9,500 to 10,000 clones on record, 66% of them singletons. The ten largest clones represent around 26% of the sample. Worth noting for this clone: Its antigen remains undetermined. No much larger clonotype is one base removed from it; base qualities were not supplied.

Overall results and qualifications from the work: In partial responders in the 0.1-3.0 mg/kg groups, normalized peripheral clonal expansion was found to be among the lowest, especially among CD8+ T cells. After ivuxolimab, CD8+ T cells had more expanded clones than CD4+ T cells on average. The antigen specificity of the clonally expanded peripheral T cells was not determined. Low levels of normalized T-cell clonal expansion were also seen in some nonresponding patients. At doses of 0.1 to 3.0 mg/kg, clonal expansion of both CD4+ and CD8+ blood T cells was observed from baseline to week 6.

From cysteine to phenylalanine, the CDR3 is 14 amino acids long. Only the CDR3 part of the read is kept: 42 bases, read in frame from the first base. The germline V gene gives CDR1 as SGHTA and CDR2 as FQGNSA. Unmatched junction bases come to 7, with V trimmed by 3 bases and J by 11 bases. Patients with a history of autoimmune disease or receiving systemic immunosuppression were excluded from the trial. Peripheral blood for TCR sequencing was collected from all dose cohorts at baseline, on cycle 4 day 1, and on cycle 7 day 1. The samples were drawn from a first-in-human, open-label, multicenter phase I dose-escalation trial of ivuxolimab. Adults with locally advanced or metastatic head and neck squamous cell, hepatocellular, melanoma or renal cell carcinoma were enrolled in the trial. Before TCR sequencing, CD4+ T cells and CD8+ T cells from peripheral blood were sorted into separate populations.

This sequence originates from an adult with an advanced solid tumor such as melanoma, head and neck, liver or kidney cancer. Sample: CD4+ or CD8+ T cells sorted from blood, taken in a trial of the OX40 agonist ivuxolimab. Rearrangement joined TRBV7-2 to TRBJ2-6, and 7 junctional nucleotides match TRBD1. In nucleotide form, the sequence is TGTGCCAGCAGCTTGGCAGACAGGGACGACGTCCTGACTTTC. This gives the protein CASSLADRDDVLTF.